This TCR beta chain emerged from a study of blood T cell repertoires in COVID-19. Clones were read by immunoSEQ multiplex PCR, and TCRdb kept only the in-frame ones, dropping some. This sample has 150,000 to 200,000 clones; 79% occur once, and the top ten carry about 18%. CDR3 size: 13 residues. The V segment lost 5 bases and the J segment 8 bases; nucleotides outside the gene matches: 7. Germline-derived CDR1 and CDR2 are LGHDT and YNNKEL (reference sequence). This clone was counted a few times. The chain links TRBV3-1 (or the pseudogene TRBV3-2) to TRBJ1-2; TRBD1 aligns across 8 bases. Sequenced: peripheral blood. The TCR originated in a man aged 55 to 69 with active or convalescent COVID-19. The CDR3 DNA reads as TGTGCCAGCAGCTCGACAGGGGCGGACGGCTACACCTTC. Translated, it gives CASSSTGADGYTF.